These 24 T cell receptor beta chains share one sample of origin, sequenced in a study of patients and donors after allogeneic stem cell transplantation. TCRdb fed the RT-PCR reads into MiXCR, producing one record per CDR3 protein. Here the sample spans a few hundred thousand distinct CDR3 sequences, roughly two fifths being singletons. Specimen: blood, either unsorted or a sorted T cell fraction (not recorded which). The source is a human donor who was either an allogeneic HSCT recipient or a stem cell or donor lymphocyte infusion donor (not recorded which). It is not recorded whose cells these are; they may come from a transplant donor.

At least ten counts were recorded for this clonotype. The rearrangement joins TRBV6-5 to TRBJ1-1, with D hard to call. The CDR3 has 14 amino acids. Trimming took 1 base from V and 1 from J, leaving 7 bases between them. CDR1 is MNHEY, CDR2 SVGAGI, per germline. The DNA for the CDR3 is TGTGCCAGCAGTTACTGGAGGCAGAACACTGAAGCTTTCTTT. It is translated as CASSYWRQNTEAFF.

The chain links TRBV10-3 to TRBJ2-5, with TRBD2 identical over 11 bases. CDR1 and CDR2 from the germline V gene are ENHRY and SYGVKD. The CDR3 is 18 residues long. The V gene end was trimmed by 0 bases and the J gene end by 2 bases; junction bases not matched to a gene: 8. The CDR3 DNA is TGTGCCATCAGTGAGTCGAGGCTAGCGGGGGGAACGCAAGAGACCCAGTACTTC. Translating gives CAISESRLAGGTQETQYF.

The chain has TRBV12-3 or TRBV12-4 and TRBJ1-5; D is perhaps TRBD1 (6 bases). Trimming pared 6 bases from V and 4 bases from J, leaving 13 bases between. The CDR3 is 14 residues long. CDR3 region: CASSLRTVNQPQHF. The CDR3 DNA is TGTGCCAGCAGCCTCCGGACAGTAAATCAGCCCCAGCATTTT.

J is TRBJ2-5 and V is TRBV15, with TRBD1 as a possible D gene (5 bases). The CDR3 runs to 14 residues. Germline CDR1 LNHNV, CDR2 YYDKDF (reference sequence). Trimming took 3 bases from V and 5 from J, leaving 13 bases between them. DNA of the CDR3: TGTGCCACCAGCAGGATCGCCTCAGGGGAGACCCAGTACTTC. Amino acid sequence: CATSRIASGETQYF.

This clonotype was seen a few times. V is TRBV4-1 and J is TRBJ1-2; the match to TRBD1 covers 9 bases. CDR1 and CDR2 from the germline V gene are MGHRA and YSYEKL. Trimming took 2 bases from V and 7 from J; bases not matched to a gene: 8. The CDR3 consists of 15 residues. The CDR3 DNA reads as TGCGCCAGCAGCCAATCGACAGGGGGGATTGGTGGCTACACCTTC. This gives the protein CASSQSTGGIGGYTF.

This clonotype was recorded a few times. The CDR3, as DNA: TGCAGTGCTAGAGAGGCTAGCGGGGGCACCGGGGAGCTGTTTTTT. Its translation: CSAREASGGTGELFF. The chain is built from TRBV20-1 and TRBJ2-2; the match to TRBD2 covers 10 bases. Germline values: CDR1 DFQATT, CDR2 SNEGSKA (reference sequence). V lost 0 bases to trimming and J lost 4 bases; unmatched junction nucleotides: 2. This CDR3 has 15 residues.

This clonotype was recorded a few times. This chain joins TRBV12-3 or TRBV12-4 and TRBJ1-1; D is perhaps TRBD1 (5 bases). The CDR3 loop spans 12 amino acids. Trimming stripped 6 bases from V and 7 bases from J, with 12 bases between. CDR3 nucleotide sequence: TGTGCCAGCAGATTCCCGGGACTTGAAGCTTTCTTT. Its protein product is CASRFPGLEAFF.

In its sample, this clonotype ranks as medium-sized. The chain is built from TRBV7-2 and TRBJ1-5; D is unclear. The CDR3 spans 15 residues. V was cut by 4 bases and J by 3 bases, with 13 bases left in between. Per the germline V gene, CDR1 is SGHTA and CDR2 is FQGNSA. CDR3 sequence: CASSSMLNLNQPQHF. The CDR3 DNA follows: TGTGCCAGCAGCTCTATGCTGAACCTCAATCAGCCCCAGCATTTT.

The CDR3 is CASSFRLASTDTQYF. The CDR3 nucleotides are TGTGCCAGCAGTTTTCGGTTAGCTAGCACAGATACGCAGTATTTT. The rearrangement links TRBV27 to TRBJ2-3; D is unresolved. Germline CDR1 is MNHEY and CDR2 is SMNVEV (reference sequence). The CDR3 runs to 15 residues. V was shortened by 3 bases and J by 0 bases, with 10 bases between the two germline ends.

CDR3 amino acids: CASSVWDLNNEQFF. As DNA, the CDR3 is TGTGCCAGCAGCGTTTGGGACTTAAATAATGAGCAGTTCTTC. The chain carries TRBV9 and TRBJ2-1; D is possibly TRBD2 (6 bases). The CDR3 length is 14 residues. V dropped 2 bases and J dropped 7 bases, with 13 bases sitting between them. Germline V gene lookup returns CDR1 SGDLS and CDR2 YYNGEE.

The genes are TRBV7-9 and TRBJ1-1, with D possibly TRBD1 on 6 matching bases. This CDR3 is built from 14 residues. The germline V gene has CDR1 SEHNR and CDR2 FQNEAQ (reference sequence). V was trimmed by 5 bases and J by 0 bases, leaving 10 bases between them. CDR3 amino acids: CASSRTALNTEAFF. CDR3 DNA sequence: TGTGCCAGCAGCCGGACAGCGTTGAACACTGAAGCTTTCTTT.

This clonotype counts as medium-sized. The rearrangement links TRBV7-9 to TRBJ1-6; D gene unclear. Trimming shortened V by 7 bases and J by 5 bases, and 9 bases separated the two germline ends. The CDR3 spans 13 residues. Germline V gene sequence: CDR1 SEHNR, CDR2 FQNEAQ (reference sequence). This chain's CDR3 is CASTWADNSPLHF. Written as DNA, the CDR3 is TGTGCCAGCACCTGGGCCGATAATTCACCCCTCCACTTT.

The gene calls are TRBV18 and TRBJ2-7; TRBD2 is a possible D gene (6 bases). From germline, CDR1 is KGHSH and CDR2 LQKENI. The CDR3 length is 11 residues. With 8 bases removed from V and 7 bases from J, the gap between germline ends came to 12 bases. CDR3 region: CASRLGGEQYF. For the CDR3, the DNA is TGTGCCAGCCGACTGGGGGGAGAGCAGTACTTC.

This chain links TRBV15 with TRBJ1-5, with D unclear. The ends were cut back, 0 bases at V and 5 bases at J, with 5 bases in the middle. CDR3 length equals 13 residues. CDR1 is LNHNV, CDR2 YYDKDF, per germline (reference sequence). The CDR3: CATSRDPYQPQHF. The CDR3 nucleotides read TGTGCCACCAGCAGAGATCCTTATCAGCCCCAGCATTTT.

V usage is TRBV10-3 and J usage is TRBJ2-3; 7 bases match TRBD1. Per the germline V gene, CDR1 is ENHRY and CDR2 is SYGVKD. The CDR3 covers 17 residues. J was trimmed by 4 bases and V by 0 bases; bases with no gene match: 10. The chain's CDR3 is CAISESVGGKVADTQYF. The CDR3 DNA is TGTGCCATCAGTGAGTCGGTAGGGGGCAAGGTTGCAGATACGCAGTATTTT.

This clonotype was counted between two and nine times. The chain is built from TRBV5-5 and TRBJ1-2, with D possibly being TRBD1 (6 bases). Germline V gene sequence: CDR1 SGHKS, CDR2 YYEKEE (reference sequence). V dropped 4 bases and J dropped 4 bases, with 11 bases sitting between them. The CDR3 is 13 amino acids. DNA for the CDR3: TGTGCCAGCAGCCGTGAAGGGGGCTATGGCTACACCTTC. Residues: CASSREGGYGYTF.

The genes are TRBV7-7 and TRBJ2-2; tentatively, D is TRBD1 (6 bases). Germline V gives CDR1 SSHAT, CDR2 FNYEAQ (reference sequence). The CDR3 runs to 15 residues. Trimming left V 8 bases short and J 0 bases short, with 13 bases between. CDR3 amino acids: CASSRTDANTGELFF. Written as DNA, the CDR3 is TGTGCCAGCTCCCGGACAGACGCGAACACCGGGGAGCTGTTTTTT.

The table lists this clonotype with a count of one. The chain carries TRBV23-1 and TRBJ2-5; maybe TRBD1 (6 bases). TRBV23-1 is known as an ORF, though its function is uncertain. This CDR3 is 17 amino acids long. The V end was cut by 0 bases, the J end by 7 bases, with 21 bases between. The CDR3: CASSQSPGQVTTGTQYF. The CDR3 DNA follows: TGCGCCAGCAGTCAATCGCCGGGACAAGTCACTACCGGGACCCAGTACTTC.

The gene calls are TRBV6-6 and TRBJ1-2; TRBD1 aligns across 9 bases. CDR1 and CDR2 from the germline V gene are MNHNY and SVGAGI (reference sequence). The J segment lost 6 bases and the V segment lost 5 bases, leaving 4 bases of the junction unmatched. The CDR3 runs 13 residues. The CDR3 DNA reads TGTGCCAGCAGTACAGGGGGCATAGATGGCTACACCTTC. As protein: CASSTGGIDGYTF.

This clonotype has only one observation. The chain links TRBV7-9 to TRBJ2-1; D not certain. The V gene lost 1 base and the J gene lost 3 bases, with 7 bases spanning the gap. The CDR3 sequence is 14 residues long. Germline V gene data show CDR1 as SEHNR and CDR2 as FQNEAQ (reference sequence). This CDR3 reads CASSLEGNYNEQFF. CDR3 nucleotide sequence: TGTGCCAGCAGCTTAGAGGGCAACTACAATGAGCAGTTCTTC.

The chain joins TRBV20-1 to TRBJ1-1; D remains ambiguous. CDR3 length equals 14 residues. V was pared by 0 bases and J by 0 bases, with 8 bases between. CDR1 is DFQATT and CDR2 is SNEGSKA in the germline V gene (reference sequence). CDR3 amino acids: CSARDRRLNTEAFF. In DNA form, the CDR3 reads TGCAGTGCTAGAGATAGAAGACTGAACACTGAAGCTTTCTTT.

The sample holds one count of this clonotype. J is TRBJ2-7 and V is TRBV20-1, with 7 bases identical to TRBD1. The CDR3 contains 13 residues. Germline V CDR1 and CDR2: DFQATT, SNEGSKA (reference sequence). Trimming at V came to 4 bases and at J to 2 bases, leaving 5 bases not matched to a gene. CDR3 sequence reads: CSATRQGPYEQYF. CDR3 DNA sequence: TGCAGTGCTACCCGACAGGGCCCCTACGAGCAGTACTTC.

In this sample, this clonotype turned up many times. The chain links TRBV27 to TRBJ1-2; D unclear. CDR3 length: 13 amino acids. V lost 5 bases and J lost 4, with 11 bases in between. Germline V gene lookup returns CDR1 MNHEY and CDR2 SMNVEV (reference sequence). DNA of the CDR3: TGTGCCAGCAGTCTCCACCGCGGCTATGGCTACACCTTC. Residues: CASSLHRGYGYTF.

The chain recombines TRBV15 with TRBJ1-1, with D perhaps TRBD1 (5 bases). The CDR3 has 18 amino acids. Trimming pared 0 bases from V and 4 bases from J, leaving 21 bases between. Germline CDR1 reads LNHNV; CDR2 reads YYDKDF (reference sequence). DNA for the CDR3: TGTGCCACCAGCAGAGATGTGCCGCTACAGGCCAGGACCACTGAAGCTTTCTTT. It specifies CATSRDVPLQARTTEAFF.